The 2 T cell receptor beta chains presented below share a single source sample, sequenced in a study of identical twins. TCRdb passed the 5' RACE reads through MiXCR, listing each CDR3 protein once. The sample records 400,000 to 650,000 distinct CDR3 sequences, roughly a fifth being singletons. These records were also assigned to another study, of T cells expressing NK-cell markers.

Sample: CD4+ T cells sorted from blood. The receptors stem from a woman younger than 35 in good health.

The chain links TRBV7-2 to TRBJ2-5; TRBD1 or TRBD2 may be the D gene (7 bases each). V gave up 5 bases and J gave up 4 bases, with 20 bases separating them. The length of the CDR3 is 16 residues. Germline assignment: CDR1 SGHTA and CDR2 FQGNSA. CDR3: CASSLGTAGRGETQYF. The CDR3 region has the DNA TGTGCCAGCAGCCTTGGGACAGCGGGACGAGGAGAGACCCAGTACTTC.

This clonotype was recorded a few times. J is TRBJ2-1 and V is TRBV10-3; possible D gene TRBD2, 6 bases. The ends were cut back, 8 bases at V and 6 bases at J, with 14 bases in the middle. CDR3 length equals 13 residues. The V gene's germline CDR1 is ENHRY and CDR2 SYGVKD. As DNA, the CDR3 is TGTGCCATCGGGTCTCGGGACTTCAATGAGCAGTTCTTC. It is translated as CAIGSRDFNEQFF.